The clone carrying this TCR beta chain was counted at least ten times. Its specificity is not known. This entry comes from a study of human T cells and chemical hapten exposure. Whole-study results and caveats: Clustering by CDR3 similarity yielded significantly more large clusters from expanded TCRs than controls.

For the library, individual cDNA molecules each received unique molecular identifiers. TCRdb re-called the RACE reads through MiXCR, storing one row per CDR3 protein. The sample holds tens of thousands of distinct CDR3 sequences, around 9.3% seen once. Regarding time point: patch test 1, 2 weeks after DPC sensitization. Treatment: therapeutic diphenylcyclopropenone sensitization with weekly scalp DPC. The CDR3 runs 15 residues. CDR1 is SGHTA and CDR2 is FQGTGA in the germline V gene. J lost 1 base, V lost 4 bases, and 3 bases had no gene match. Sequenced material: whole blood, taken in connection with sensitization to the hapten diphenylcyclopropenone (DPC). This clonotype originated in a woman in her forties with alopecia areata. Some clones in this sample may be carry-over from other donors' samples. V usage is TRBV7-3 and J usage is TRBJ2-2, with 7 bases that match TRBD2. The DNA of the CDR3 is TGTGCCAGCAGCTGGGGAGGGATGAACACCGGGGAGCTGTTTTTT. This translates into CASSWGGMNTGELFF.